This TCR beta chain was sequenced for a study of early stage breast cancer tumors (dated by TCRdb to about 2017). Study-level background: Of the 15 to 20 invasive breast tumors, 12 to 13 were found to be estrogen receptor-positive, progesterone receptor-positive and HER2-negative. Across all samples, about 2.9 million templates representing 1,097,674 unique clonotypes were detected. Of the approximately twelve ER+/PR+/HER2- tumors, eight were classified as invasive ductal carcinomas and four as invasive lobular carcinomas. On average, each sample got approximately 9.8-fold read coverage.

Trimming removed 7 bases from V and 4 bases from J; the gene matches leave 14 bases unexplained. Via the germline V gene, CDR1 is SGHTA and CDR2 FQGNSA. From its cysteine to its phenylalanine, the CDR3 spans 16 amino acids. The entry retains the CDR3 DNA only, 48 bases that are in frame from base 1. As to this clone: This receptor's antigen is unknown. There are no base qualities to consult, and no much larger clone falls within one base.

Paper-wide results and their limitations: Because the cohort was small, analysis by tumor subtype was not possible. Roughly 2.6-fold higher T cell density and higher clonality were observed in tumors than in adjacent normal breast tissue. Repertoires from blood resembled normal breast more closely than tumor, and using blood as a reference for each tissue separated tumor from normal in 14 of 16 patients. Enriched TCRB sequences shared across patients were mostly commonly generated sequences, unlikely to play an important role in the tumor microenvironment. Chain pairing and functional markers such as CD4, CD8 and FOXP3 were not captured by bulk genomic DNA sequencing of unsorted cells.

Adjacent normal breast tissue was collected about 1.9-4 cm away from the tumor, rinsed in PBS and stored in prechilled RNAlater. Because normal breast tissue has high lipid content and low cell density, getting sufficient DNA from normal breast tissue often required about 90-330 mg of tissue. The study profiled bulk TCR beta-chain repertoires in matched peripheral blood, tumor and adjacent normal breast tissue taken from some 17 patients with early-stage breast cancer. The Qiagen AllPrep DNA/RNA Mini kit was used for genomic DNA extraction. Each sample was amplified in two independent genomic DNA replicates, using around 550 ng for blood and 1.5 ug for tumor or normal breast. Following the manufacturer's instructions, the ImmunoSeq Intro kit was used to carry out TCRB sequencing on genomic DNA. For absolute quantification, the roughly 32-cycle multiplex PCR included proprietary primers along with spike-in control sequences. Single-end 150-bp reads were used to sequence an 87-bp fragment spanning the CDR3 plus the flanking V and J genes. Seven samples, each with two replicates, were multiplexed per lane of an Illumina MiSeq using version 3.0 chemistry. Under the source paper's analysis protocol: The vendor's proprietary pipeline handled the raw data processing, merging both replicates into a single result for each sample. To define clonotypes, the study grouped productive rearrangements that shared the V-gene family, CDR3 amino acid sequence and J-gene segment. Clonality was computed as 1 minus the normalized Shannon entropy (Pielou evenness) of TCRB abundances. To estimate T cell density, the total number of templates was divided by the input cell count, which was inferred from how much DNA went in. Recon, run with its default parameters, was used to estimate overall repertoire diversity and clonality. Clonotypes with over 0.1% abundance in tumor and at least 32-fold higher abundance in tumor than in normal breast were defined as tumor-enriched. Entries here come from immuneACCESS through TCRdb and include only in-frame sequences with V and J called. Some clones fail to appear in such tables; in the studies checked, an unresolved V gene covers under half of the shortfall, and the cause of the remainder is unknown. The V and J calls and clone size come from that table; D and trimming were worked out from the DNA. In all, the sample holds 4,800 or so clones, and roughly 64% of those were seen once. In total, the top ten clones hold approximately 26% of the sample.

Sequenced input: normal breast tissue next to the tumor. Recombination joined TRBV7-2 with TRBJ2-3, and 7 junction bases match TRBD2. The TCR sequence derives from a person between 55 and 70 years old with breast cancer. The CDR3: CASTRGRGLSADTQYF. In nucleotides, the sequence is TGTGCCAGCACCCGAGGAAGGGGACTATCGGCAGATACGCAGTATTTT. With all but the CDR3 taken from the reference TRBV7-2 and TRBJ2-3 genes, the full variable domain is: GAGVSQSPSNKVTEKGKDVELRCDPISGHTALYWYRQSLGQGLEFLIYFQGNSAPDKSGLPSDRFSAERTGGSVSTLTIQRTQQEDSAVYLCASTRGRGLSADTQYFGPGTRLTVL.